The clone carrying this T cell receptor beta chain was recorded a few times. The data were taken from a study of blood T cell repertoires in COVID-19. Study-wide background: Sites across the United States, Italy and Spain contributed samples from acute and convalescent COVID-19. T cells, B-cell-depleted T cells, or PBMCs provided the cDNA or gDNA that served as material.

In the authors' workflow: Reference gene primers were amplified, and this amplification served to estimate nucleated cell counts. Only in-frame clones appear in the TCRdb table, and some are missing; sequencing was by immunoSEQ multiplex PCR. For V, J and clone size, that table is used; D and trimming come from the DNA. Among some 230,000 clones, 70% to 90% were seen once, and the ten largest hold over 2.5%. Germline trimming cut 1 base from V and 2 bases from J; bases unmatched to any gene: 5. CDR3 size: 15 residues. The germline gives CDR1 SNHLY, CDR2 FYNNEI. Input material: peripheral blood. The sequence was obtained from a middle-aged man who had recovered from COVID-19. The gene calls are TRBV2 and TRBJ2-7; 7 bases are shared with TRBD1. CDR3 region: CASSEVGTDTYEQYF. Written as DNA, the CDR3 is TGTGCCAGCAGTGAAGTCGGGACAGATACCTACGAGCAGTACTTC.